This is a list of T cell receptor beta chains from one sample in a study of T-cell memory formation after mild COVID-19. TCRdb redid the calling of the 5' RACE reads with MiXCR, one entry per CDR3 protein. Of 300,000 or so distinct CDR3 sequences in the sample, roughly 15% were seen once. Sequenced sample: PBMCs or a T cell subset sorted from them (not recorded which). These receptors originate from a man aged 18-30 years who had mild COVID-19 (a few samples of this study predate the infection). Cell type and time point are not known. Each CDR3 is given with its conserved first and last residue. The order of the fields is J gene, V gene, clone size, D gene, CDR3 DNA, CDR3 protein. D genes are given only for firm matches. Expanded clones get a size class; other rows say once, few or many, or leave the size out.

TRBJ1-6 | TRBV6-6 | . | . | TGTGCCAGCCATACCCTCAATACAGGGAGGCATAGGTCACCCCTCCACTTT | CASHTLNTGRHRSPLHF
TRBJ1-2 | TRBV7-3 | many | TRBD1 | TGTGCCAGCAGCTTCACAGGGGATCACGGCTACACCTTC | CASSFTGDHGYTF
TRBJ2-7 | TRBV10-2 | . | TRBD1 | TGCGCCAGCAGTGAGATTGGACAGGGGGCTTTCTACGAGCAGTACTTC | CASSEIGQGAFYEQYF
TRBJ1-6 | TRBV4-1 | . | TRBD1 | TGCGCCACCATGGGGCAGGGGGCTTCACCCCTCCACTTT | CATMGQGASPLHF
TRBJ2-2 | TRBV29-1 | few | . | TGCAGCGCAGGGGCCGGGGAGCTGTTTTTT | CSAGAGELFF
TRBJ1-2 | TRBV4-1 | few | TRBD1 | TGCGCCAGCAGCCAAGGACAGGGGCTGGGCGGCTACACCTTC | CASSQGQGLGGYTF
TRBJ1-3 | TRBV7-2 | few | . | TGTGCCAGCAGCTTTAGGGGTAACTCTGGAAACACCATATATTTT | CASSFRGNSGNTIYF
TRBJ2-1 | TRBV4-3 | many | . | TGCGCCAGCAGCCAAGAGGTTAGCGTCAATGAGCAGTTCTTC | CASSQEVSVNEQFF
TRBJ1-2 | TRBV9 | few | . | TGTGCCAGCAGCGTACGCCGGGAGGGCCTCCCTAACTATGGCTACACCTTC | CASSVRREGLPNYGYTF
TRBJ1-1 | TRBV7-2 | . | . | TGTGCCAGCAGCTTAGACAGGGAAAATTTTGCTTTCTTT | CASSLDRENFAFF
TRBJ2-1 | TRBV24-1 | few | TRBD1 | TGTGCCACCAGTGACACCGGGACAGGGGCGTACAATGAGCAGTTCTTC | CATSDTGTGAYNEQFF
TRBJ1-5 | TRBV6-5 | . | TRBD1 | TGTGCCAGCAAAGGGAGGAACAGGGGGGGACGCAATCAGCCCCAGCATTTT | CASKGRNRGGRNQPQHF
TRBJ2-3 | TRBV5-1 | . | TRBD2 | TGCGCCAGCAGCTTGAGGGCAGGCTCCCTAGCGGGGGCGGTGGATACGCAGTATTTT | CASSLRAGSLAGAVDTQYF
TRBJ2-7 | TRBV4-1 | . | . | TGCGCCAGCAGCCTATCTGCTACCTCCTACGAGCAGTACTTC | CASSLSATSYEQYF
TRBJ2-5 | TRBV10-3 | . | . | TGTGCCATCAGTGAGTCGGGAATTTTGGAAAAAGAGACCCAGTACTTC | CAISESGILEKETQYF
TRBJ1-4 | TRBV15 | . | . | TGTGCCACCAGGGAGTTGGCGGCAACTAATGAAAAACTGTTTTTT | CATRELAATNEKLFF
TRBJ2-5 | TRBV11-2 | . | . | TGTGCCAGCAGCCACATAGGGACCCTCGGGACCCAGTACTTC | CASSHIGTLGTQYF
TRBJ1-5 | TRBV7-9 | few | . | TGTGCCAGACCTGCCGGATCGAACAATCAGCCCCAGCATTTT | CARPAGSNNQPQHF
TRBJ2-6 | TRBV5-1 | . | TRBD2 | TGCGCCAGCAGTCGCGTAGCGGGGGGGCGTGGGGCCAACGTCCTGACTTTC | CASSRVAGGRGANVLTF
TRBJ1-1 | TRBV27 | . | TRBD1 | TGTGCCAGCAGTTCCTCAGGGGGCCGTCGGTCCTTTGCTTTCTTT | CASSSSGGRRSFAFF
TRBJ2-2 | TRBV5-1 | . | TRBD2 | TGCGCCAGCAGCCCGCAAGGGACTAGCGCCGGGGAGCTGTTTTTT | CASSPQGTSAGELFF
TRBJ2-5 | TRBV5-1 | . | TRBD2 | TGCGCCAGCAGCCCCGCGCTAGCGGTAGAAGAGACCCAGTACTTC | CASSPALAVEETQYF
TRBJ1-6 | TRBV7-8 | . | . | TGTGCCAGCAGCTATCACTTACTTTCGAACGAGGGTTCACCCCTCCACTTT | CASSYHLLSNEGSPLHF
TRBJ2-7 | TRBV9 | . | TRBD2 | TGTGCCAGCAGCGTGACTAGCTCAGGGTACGAGCAGTACTTC | CASSVTSSGYEQYF
TRBJ2-3 | TRBV18 | few | TRBD1 | TGTGCCAGCTCCCGACAGGGGGCTCGGGGAGATACGCAGTATTTT | CASSRQGARGDTQYF
TRBJ2-7 | TRBV4-3 | . | . | TGCGCCAGCAGCCAAGACGGGCAGGGGGGCTACGAGCAGTACTTC | CASSQDGQGGYEQYF
TRBJ1-1 | TRBV3-1 | . | . | TGTGCCAGCAGCCAAGGGGTCGACAGGAACACTGAAGCTTTCTTT | CASSQGVDRNTEAFF